This entry describes one TCR beta chain. This sample is drawn from a study of blood T cell repertoires in COVID-19. Study-wide background: The United States, Italy and Spain were the sources of the acute and convalescent COVID-19 samples.

Germline CDR1 SGHKS, CDR2 YYEKEE (reference sequence). The CDR3 has 13 amino acids. With 5 bases removed from V and 4 bases from J, the gap between germline ends came to 10 bases. Repertoires were generated with immunoSEQ multiplex PCR, while TCRdb's copy carries only in-frame clones and drops some. The data show about 130,000 clones, approximately 82% seen once. Material for sequencing was peripheral blood. The chain joins TRBV5-5 to TRBJ1-3; D remains ambiguous. The source of this sequence is a man aged 55 to 69 with acute or convalescent COVID-19. The CDR3 bases are TGTGCCAGCAGGGTTTCGGGAGGAAACACCATATATTTT. This encodes CASRVSGGNTIYF.